A single sample gave rise to the 21 T cell receptor beta chains below, sequenced in a study of T-cell memory formation after mild COVID-19. MiXCR, applied by TCRdb to the 5' RACE reads, yields one record per CDR3 protein. This sample yields about 440,000 distinct CDR3 sequences, of which about 19% are seen a single time; roughly 8.4% belongs to the top ten. Material: PBMCs or a T cell subset sorted from them (not recorded which). The receptors shown here come from an adult woman who had mild COVID-19 (a few samples of this study predate the infection). Cell type and time point are not known.

This clonotype turned up a few times. V usage is TRBV6-5 and J usage is TRBJ2-5, with D maybe TRBD1 (7 bases). This CDR3 has 14 residues. V was trimmed by 4 bases and J by 5 bases, leaving 14 bases between them. The V gene's germline CDR1 is MNHEY and CDR2 SVGAGI. The CDR3 loop reads CASSSTGRWETQYF. In DNA form, the CDR3 reads TGTGCCAGCAGTTCGACAGGGAGGTGGGAGACCCAGTACTTC.

This clonotype was observed a handful of times. The V call is TRBV29-1, the J call TRBJ2-5; weak D call: TRBD1 (5 bases). There are 12 residues in the CDR3. Trimming removed 3 bases from V and 1 base from J, with 6 bases in between. CDR1 and CDR2 from the germline V gene are SQVTM and ANQGSEA. CDR3 in amino acids: CSVDRVQETQYF. CDR3 DNA sequence: TGCAGCGTTGACAGGGTCCAAGAGACCCAGTACTTC. The variable domain in full, completed from reference TRBV29-1 and TRBJ2-5, reads SAVISQKPSRDICQRGTSLTIQCQVDSQVTMMFWYRQQPGQSLTLIATANQGSEATYESGFVIDKFPISRPNLTFSTLTVSNMSPEDSSIYLCSVDRVQETQYFGPGTRLLVL.

The chain employs TRBV12-3 or TRBV12-4 and TRBJ2-3; weak D call: TRBD2 (5 bases). CDR3 size: 14 residues. The ends were cut back, 6 bases at V and 7 bases at J, with 17 bases in the middle. This CDR3 is CASSNRTSSHTQYF. Written as DNA, the CDR3 is TGTGCCAGCAGCAATAGGACTTCTTCACATACGCAGTATTTT.

The CDR3 reads CASSQDGRGLKDTQYF. The DNA for the CDR3 is TGTGCCAGCAGCCAAGATGGTCGGGGGCTGAAAGATACGCAGTATTTT. The rearrangement uses TRBV14 and TRBJ2-3; the D gene could be TRBD1 or TRBD2 (6 bases each). The germline V and J ends were trimmed by 0 bases and 5 bases, with 15 bases remaining between them. The CDR3 totals 16 residues. The germline gives CDR1 SGHDN, CDR2 FVKESK. Filled out from reference TRBV14 and TRBJ2-3, the complete variable domain reads EAGVTQFPSHSVIEKGQTVTLRCDPISGHDNLYWYRRVMGKEIKFLLHFVKESKQDESGMPNNRFLAERTGGTYSTLKVQPAELEDSGVYFCASSQDGRGLKDTQYFGPGTRLTVL.

The chain is built from TRBV28 and TRBJ2-1; D unresolved. The V gene lost 7 bases and the J gene lost 0 bases, with 7 bases spanning the gap. The CDR3 covers 13 residues. The germline V gene has CDR1 MDHEN and CDR2 SYDVKM. This CDR3 is CASKESSYNEQFF. The DNA of the CDR3 is TGTGCCAGCAAGGAGAGCTCCTACAATGAGCAGTTCTTC.

This clonotype has just a few counts. The V and J genes are TRBV6-6 and TRBJ2-1; tentatively, D is TRBD1 (5 bases). V shed 6 bases and J shed 3 bases, with 12 bases lying between them. The CDR3 runs to 14 residues. Germline V lookup: CDR1 MNHNY, CDR2 SVGAGI (reference sequence). The CDR3 protein is CASRKKGLYNEQFF. CDR3 DNA sequence: TGTGCCAGCAGGAAGAAGGGGCTCTACAATGAGCAGTTCTTC.

This clonotype was seen ten or more times. V and J are TRBV6-1 and TRBJ1-3, with 8 bases identical to TRBD1. V was clipped by 2 bases and J by 2 bases; unmatched bases: 5. Germline CDR1 is MNHNS and CDR2 is SASEGT. This CDR3 has 16 residues. As DNA, the CDR3 is TGTGCCAGCAGTGAATGGGGACAGGCCCCTGGAAACACCATATATTTT. It specifies CASSEWGQAPGNTIYF.

The CDR3 loop reads CASSIAQGAYGYTF. In DNA form, the CDR3 reads TGTGCCAGCAGCATCGCACAGGGGGCCTATGGCTACACCTTC. The rearrangement joins TRBV7-9 to TRBJ1-2; TRBD1 aligns across 9 bases. Germline assignment: CDR1 SEHNR and CDR2 FQNEAQ (reference sequence). With V trimmed by 5 bases and J by 4 bases, 5 bases remained unmatched. The CDR3 totals 14 residues.

The V gene is TRBV4-3, the J gene TRBJ2-5, with 9 bases matching TRBD2. Per germline, CDR1 LGHNA and CDR2 YSLEER. The CDR3 consists of 15 residues. V lost 4 bases to trimming and J lost 3 bases; unmatched junction nucleotides: 6. The CDR3 region is CASSPSRLAEETQYF. The CDR3 DNA is TGCGCCAGCAGCCCCTCCCGACTAGCGGAAGAGACCCAGTACTTC.

The chain couples TRBV29-1 to TRBJ2-5; a possible D gene is TRBD2 (6 bases). This CDR3 is built from 13 residues. Germline CDR1 and CDR2: SQVTM and ANQGSEA. Trimming took off 5 bases at V and 1 base at J, with 11 bases between the two ends. The CDR3 DNA is TGCAGCGTTATCCCGGGACTCCAAGAGACCCAGTACTTC. Its translation: CSVIPGLQETQYF.

This clonotype was counted a few times. The CDR3 nucleotides read TGTGCCAGCAGCCTCGACAGGGGGTTCACAGATACGCAGTATTTT. Amino acid sequence: CASSLDRGFTDTQYF. The V gene is TRBV12-3 or TRBV12-4, the J gene TRBJ2-3; 9 bases map to TRBD1. This CDR3 comprises 15 residues. J lost 2 bases, V lost 6 bases, and 6 bases had no gene match.

The chain recombines TRBV6-5 with TRBJ2-1; D gene ambiguous. This CDR3 comprises 14 residues. V was shortened by 0 bases and J by 9 bases, with 12 bases between the two germline ends. Germline values: CDR1 MNHEY, CDR2 SVGAGI. The CDR3 DNA sequence: TGTGCCAGCAGTTACTCCACGGGCAACGGTGAGCAGTTCTTC. Translated, it gives CASSYSTGNGEQFF.

In this sample, this clonotype turned up a few times. J is TRBJ2-1 and V is TRBV3-1; maybe TRBD2 (6 bases). CDR1 is LGHDT, CDR2 YNNKEL, per germline (reference sequence). The CDR3 consists of 14 residues. Trimming left V 3 bases short and J 9 bases short, with 15 bases between. The CDR3 loop is CASSQKGLGREQFF. CDR3 DNA: TGTGCCAGCAGCCAGAAGGGACTGGGGCGTGAGCAGTTCTTC.

This chain connects TRBV3-1 to TRBJ2-7; D remains unclear. Germline CDR1 and CDR2: LGHDT and YNNKEL (reference sequence). The CDR3 is made up of 15 amino acids. V gave up 0 bases and J gave up 5 bases, with 14 bases separating them. CDR3 protein: CASSQDKEGYNEQYF. The CDR3 bases are TGTGCCAGCAGCCAAGATAAGGAAGGTTACAACGAGCAGTACTTC.

V usage is TRBV27 and J usage is TRBJ2-2, with 10 bases fitting TRBD1. Trimming at V came to 7 bases and at J to 5 bases, leaving 13 bases not matched to a gene. The CDR3 loop spans 17 amino acids. Germline assignment: CDR1 MNHEY and CDR2 SMNVEV (reference sequence). For the CDR3, the DNA is TGTGCCAGCACCTTAATCGGGACAGGGGCTAAAACCGGGGAGCTGTTTTTT. Translated, it gives CASTLIGTGAKTGELFF.

This clonotype occurred a few times. The chain has TRBV18 and TRBJ1-6; 12 nucleotides line up with TRBD1. CDR1 is KGHSH, CDR2 LQKENI, per germline. Trimming removed 3 bases from V and 10 bases from J; junction bases left unmatched: 4. There are 15 residues in the CDR3. Here the CDR3 reads CASSPAGTGGSPLHF. The CDR3 DNA is TGTGCCAGCTCACCTGCCGGGACAGGGGGCTCACCCCTCCACTTT.

The J gene is TRBJ2-1, the V gene TRBV3-1; D is ambiguous. Trimming pared 0 bases from V and 0 bases from J, leaving 12 bases between. The germline V gene encodes CDR1 LGHDT and CDR2 YNNKEL (reference sequence). The CDR3 is 17 residues long. The chain's CDR3 is CASSQEVFESSYNEQFF. The CDR3, as DNA: TGTGCCAGCAGCCAAGAAGTTTTTGAAAGCTCCTACAATGAGCAGTTCTTC.

This clonotype was seen a few times. The CDR3 coding sequence is TGTGCCAGCAGCTTAGTAGGGGCGAGCCAAGAGACCCAGTACTTC. This sequence encodes CASSLVGASQETQYF. The chain combines TRBV7-2 with TRBJ2-5; a weak D match, TRBD1 (5 bases). CDR3 length: 15 residues. Per the germline V gene, CDR1 is SGHTA and CDR2 is FQGNSA. V was pared by 1 base and J by 1 base, with 10 bases between.

The V and J genes are TRBV12-3 or TRBV12-4 and TRBJ2-1; 7 positions agree with TRBD2. V shed 5 bases, J shed 8 bases, and the junction held 12 bases outside the gene matches. This CDR3 is 15 amino acids long. This CDR3 is CASSHPLTSRDEQFF. CDR3 in DNA: TGTGCCAGCAGTCACCCATTGACTAGCCGGGATGAGCAGTTCTTC.

The rearrangement uses TRBV9 and TRBJ2-3; D could derive from TRBD1 or TRBD2 (6 bases each). V shed 0 bases and J shed 3 bases, with 14 bases lying between them. This CDR3 has 16 residues. The germline CDR1 and CDR2 sequences are SGDLS and YYNGEE. CDR3 region: CASSVAGGGLTDTQYF. In nucleotides, the CDR3 is TGTGCCAGCAGCGTAGCCGGAGGGGGGCTTACAGATACGCAGTATTTT.

CDR3 DNA sequence: TGCAGTGCTCCGCCTGAGAGGTACACTGAAGCTTTCTTT. Translating gives CSAPPERYTEAFF. The rearrangement joins TRBV20-1 to TRBJ1-1, with D unresolved. Germline values: CDR1 DFQATT, CDR2 SNEGSKA (reference sequence). The CDR3 length is 13 residues. The ends were cut back, 5 bases at V and 3 bases at J, with 13 bases in the middle.